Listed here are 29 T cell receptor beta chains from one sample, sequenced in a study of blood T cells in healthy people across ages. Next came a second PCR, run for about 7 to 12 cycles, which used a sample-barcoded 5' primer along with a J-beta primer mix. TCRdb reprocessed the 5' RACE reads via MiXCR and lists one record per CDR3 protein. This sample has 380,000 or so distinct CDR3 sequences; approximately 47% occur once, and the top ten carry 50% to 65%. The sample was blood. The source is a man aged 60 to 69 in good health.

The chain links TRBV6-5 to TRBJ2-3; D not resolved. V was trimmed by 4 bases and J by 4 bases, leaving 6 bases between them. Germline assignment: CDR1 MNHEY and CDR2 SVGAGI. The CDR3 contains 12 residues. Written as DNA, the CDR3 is TGTGCCAGCAGTTCCCAGCCAGATACGCAGTATTTT. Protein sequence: CASSSQPDTQYF.

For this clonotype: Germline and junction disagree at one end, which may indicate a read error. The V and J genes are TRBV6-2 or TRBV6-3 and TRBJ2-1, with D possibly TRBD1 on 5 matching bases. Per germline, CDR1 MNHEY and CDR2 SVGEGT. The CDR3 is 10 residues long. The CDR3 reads CASRKGFRAF. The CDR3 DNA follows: TGTGCCAGCAGAAAAGGGTTCAGGGCCTTC.

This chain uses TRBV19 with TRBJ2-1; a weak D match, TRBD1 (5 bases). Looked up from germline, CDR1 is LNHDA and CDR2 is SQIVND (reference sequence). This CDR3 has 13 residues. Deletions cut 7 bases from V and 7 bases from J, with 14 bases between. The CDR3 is CASIGQGRNEQFF. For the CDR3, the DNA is TGTGCCAGTATTGGTCAGGGAAGGAATGAGCAGTTCTTC. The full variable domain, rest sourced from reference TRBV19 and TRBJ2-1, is DGGITQSPKYLFRKEGQNVTLSCEQNLNHDAMYWYRQDPGQGLRLIYYSQIVNDFQKGDIAEGYSVSREKKESFPLTVTSAQKNPTAFYLCASIGQGRNEQFFGPGTRLTVL.

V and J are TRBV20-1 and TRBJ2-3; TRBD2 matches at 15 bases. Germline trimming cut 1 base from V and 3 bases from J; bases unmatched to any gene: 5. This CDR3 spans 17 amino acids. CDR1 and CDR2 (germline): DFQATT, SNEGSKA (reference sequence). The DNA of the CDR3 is TGCAGTGCTAGAGGGAGGACTAGCGGGGGGGATACAGATACGCAGTATTTT. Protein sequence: CSARGRTSGGDTDTQYF.

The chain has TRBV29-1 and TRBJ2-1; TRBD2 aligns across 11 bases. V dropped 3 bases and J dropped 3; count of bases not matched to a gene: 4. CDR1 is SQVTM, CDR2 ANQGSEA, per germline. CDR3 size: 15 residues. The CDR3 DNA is TGCAGCGTTGAGTCCGGACTAGCGGGCTACAATGAGCAGTTCTTC. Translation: CSVESGLAGYNEQFF.

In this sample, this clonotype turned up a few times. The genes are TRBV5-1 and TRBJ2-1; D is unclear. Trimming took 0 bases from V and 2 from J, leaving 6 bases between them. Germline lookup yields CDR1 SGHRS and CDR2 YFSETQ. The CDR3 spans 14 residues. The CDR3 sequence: CASSLGSAYNEQFF. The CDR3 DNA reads TGCGCCAGCAGCTTGGGGTCAGCCTACAATGAGCAGTTCTTC.

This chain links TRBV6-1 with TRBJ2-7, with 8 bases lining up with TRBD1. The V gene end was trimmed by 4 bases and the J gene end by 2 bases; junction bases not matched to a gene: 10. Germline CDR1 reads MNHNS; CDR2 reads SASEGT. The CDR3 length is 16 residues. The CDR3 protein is CASSVQGAGQAYEQYF. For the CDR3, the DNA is TGTGCCAGCAGTGTGCAGGGGGCAGGTCAGGCCTACGAGCAGTACTTC.

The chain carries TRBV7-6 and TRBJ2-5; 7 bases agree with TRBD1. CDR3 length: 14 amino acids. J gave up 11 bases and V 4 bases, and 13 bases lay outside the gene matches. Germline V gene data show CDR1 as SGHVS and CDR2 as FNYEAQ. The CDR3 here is CASSSTGVSGEQYF. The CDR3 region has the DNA TGTGCCAGCAGCTCCACAGGGGTTTCTGGTGAGCAGTACTTC.

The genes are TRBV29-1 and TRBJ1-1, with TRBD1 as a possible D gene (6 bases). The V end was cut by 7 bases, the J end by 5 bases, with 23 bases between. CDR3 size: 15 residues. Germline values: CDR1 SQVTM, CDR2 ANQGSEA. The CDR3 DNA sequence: TGCAGCGGGACCCCTCCGGGGGCCGGTTTAACTGAAGCTTTCTTT. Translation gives CSGTPPGAGLTEAFF.

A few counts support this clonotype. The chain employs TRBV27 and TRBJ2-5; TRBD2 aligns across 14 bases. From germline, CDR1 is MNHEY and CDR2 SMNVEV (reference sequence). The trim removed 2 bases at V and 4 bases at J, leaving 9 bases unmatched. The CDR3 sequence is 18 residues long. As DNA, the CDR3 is TGTGCCAGCAGTTTAACCGGGGGACTAGCGGGGGCGGGAGAGACCCAGTACTTC. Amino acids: CASSLTGGLAGAGETQYF.

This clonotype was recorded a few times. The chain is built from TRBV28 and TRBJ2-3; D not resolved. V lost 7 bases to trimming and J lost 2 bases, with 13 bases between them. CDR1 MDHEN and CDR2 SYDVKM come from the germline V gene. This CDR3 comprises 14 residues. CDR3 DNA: TGTGCCAGCAAAAAAGGAGCTTTCACAGATACGCAGTATTTT. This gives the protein CASKKGAFTDTQYF. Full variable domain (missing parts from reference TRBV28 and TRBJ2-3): DVKVTQSSRYLVKRTGEKVFLECVQDMDHENMFWYRQDPGLGLRLIYFSYDVKMKEKGDIPEGYSVSREKKERFSLILESASTNQTSMYLCASKKGAFTDTQYFGPGTRLTVL.

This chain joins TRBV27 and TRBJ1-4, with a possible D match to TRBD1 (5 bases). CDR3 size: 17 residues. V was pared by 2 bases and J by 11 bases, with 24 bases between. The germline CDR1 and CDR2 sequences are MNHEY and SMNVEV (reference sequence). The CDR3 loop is CASSLPWGSATKEKLFF. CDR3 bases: TGTGCCAGCAGTTTACCGTGGGGGAGCGCAACTAAGGAGAAACTGTTTTTT.

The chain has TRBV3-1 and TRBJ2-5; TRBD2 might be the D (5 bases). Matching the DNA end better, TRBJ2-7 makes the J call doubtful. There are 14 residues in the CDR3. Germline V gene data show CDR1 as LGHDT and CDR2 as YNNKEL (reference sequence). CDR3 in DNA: TGTGCCAGCAGCCAAGGCGGGCTCCCCTACGAGCAGTACTTC. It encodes CASSQGGLPYEQYF.

The CDR3 here is CASTFGRYGYTF. The CDR3 DNA is TGTGCCAGCACCTTCGGACGGTATGGCTACACCTTC. The rearrangement uses TRBV28 and TRBJ1-2; D gene uncertain. The CDR3 runs to 12 residues. Trimming left V 7 bases short and J 5 bases short, with 11 bases between. Germline values: CDR1 MDHEN, CDR2 SYDVKM.

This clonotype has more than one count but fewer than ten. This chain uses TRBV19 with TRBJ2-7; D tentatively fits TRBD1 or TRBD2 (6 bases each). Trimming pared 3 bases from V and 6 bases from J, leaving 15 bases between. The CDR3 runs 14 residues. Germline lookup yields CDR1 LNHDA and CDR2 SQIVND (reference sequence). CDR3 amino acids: CASSISRGLGEQYF. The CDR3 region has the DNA TGTGCCAGTAGTATCTCTCGGGGGCTCGGCGAGCAGTACTTC.

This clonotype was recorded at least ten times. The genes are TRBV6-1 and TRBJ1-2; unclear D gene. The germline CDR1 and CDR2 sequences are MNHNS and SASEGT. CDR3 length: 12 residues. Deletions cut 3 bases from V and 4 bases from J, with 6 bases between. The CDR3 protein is CASSERVYGYTF. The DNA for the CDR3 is TGTGCCAGCAGTGAGAGAGTCTATGGCTACACCTTC.

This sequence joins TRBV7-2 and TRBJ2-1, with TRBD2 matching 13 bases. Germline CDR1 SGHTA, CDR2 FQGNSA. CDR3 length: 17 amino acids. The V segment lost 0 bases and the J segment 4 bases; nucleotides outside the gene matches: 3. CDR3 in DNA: TGTGCCAGCAGCTTAGCGGGGACTAGCGGGGCTTACAATGAGCAGTTCTTC. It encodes CASSLAGTSGAYNEQFF.

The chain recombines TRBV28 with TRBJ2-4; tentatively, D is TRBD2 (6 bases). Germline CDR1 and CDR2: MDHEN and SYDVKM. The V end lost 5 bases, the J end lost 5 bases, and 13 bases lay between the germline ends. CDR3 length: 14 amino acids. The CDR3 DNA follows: TGTGCCAGCAGTCCCGGCGGGGAGGAAAACATTCAGTACTTC. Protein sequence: CASSPGGEENIQYF.

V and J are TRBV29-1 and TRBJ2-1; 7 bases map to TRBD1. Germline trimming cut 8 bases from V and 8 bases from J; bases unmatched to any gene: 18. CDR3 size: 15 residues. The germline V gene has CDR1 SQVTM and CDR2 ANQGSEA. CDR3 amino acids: CSSTPVRGRLYEQFF. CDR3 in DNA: TGCAGCTCCACCCCGGTCAGGGGGAGACTCTATGAGCAGTTCTTC.

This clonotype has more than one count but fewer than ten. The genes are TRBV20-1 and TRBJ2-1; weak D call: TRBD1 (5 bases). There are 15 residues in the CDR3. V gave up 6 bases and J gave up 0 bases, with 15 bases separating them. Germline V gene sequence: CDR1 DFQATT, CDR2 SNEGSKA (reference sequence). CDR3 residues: CSALGVQSSYNEQFF. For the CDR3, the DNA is TGCAGTGCCTTAGGGGTCCAGAGCTCCTACAATGAGCAGTTCTTC.

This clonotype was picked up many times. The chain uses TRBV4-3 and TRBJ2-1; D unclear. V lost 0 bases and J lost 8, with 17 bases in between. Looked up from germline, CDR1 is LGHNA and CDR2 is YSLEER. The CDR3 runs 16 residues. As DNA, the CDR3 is TGCGCCAGCAGCCAAGATGCTCCACGGAATGAAGATGAGCAGTTCTTC. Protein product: CASSQDAPRNEDEQFF.

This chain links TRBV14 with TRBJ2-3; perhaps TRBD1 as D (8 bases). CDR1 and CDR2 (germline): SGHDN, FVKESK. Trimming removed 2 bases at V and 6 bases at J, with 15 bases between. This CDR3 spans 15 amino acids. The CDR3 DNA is TGTGCCAGCAGCCAATGGACAGGGAGGGCTGATACGCAGTATTTT. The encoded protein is CASSQWTGRADTQYF.

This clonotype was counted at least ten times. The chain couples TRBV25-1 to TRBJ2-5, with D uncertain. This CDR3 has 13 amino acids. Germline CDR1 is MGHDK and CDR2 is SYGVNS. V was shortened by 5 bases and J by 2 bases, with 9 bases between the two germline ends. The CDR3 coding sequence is TGTGCCAGCAGTCATGGGTTACAAGAGACCCAGTACTTC. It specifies CASSHGLQETQYF.

CDR3 in DNA: TGTGCCAGCAGCCCCGGGGGTCTAGCGGGCGAGCAGTACTTC. Its protein product is CASSPGGLAGEQYF. V is TRBV3-1 and J is TRBJ2-4; 8 bases are shared with TRBD2. The end of the DNA aligns better with TRBJ2-7, so the J call may be wrong. Germline V gene lookup returns CDR1 LGHDT and CDR2 YNNKEL (reference sequence). This CDR3 spans 14 amino acids.

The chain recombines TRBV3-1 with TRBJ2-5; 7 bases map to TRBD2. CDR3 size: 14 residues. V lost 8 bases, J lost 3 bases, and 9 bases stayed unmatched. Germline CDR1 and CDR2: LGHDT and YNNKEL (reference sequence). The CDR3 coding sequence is TGTGCCAGCGGTTGGTCGGGAGGTAAAGAGACCCAGTACTTC. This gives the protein CASGWSGGKETQYF.

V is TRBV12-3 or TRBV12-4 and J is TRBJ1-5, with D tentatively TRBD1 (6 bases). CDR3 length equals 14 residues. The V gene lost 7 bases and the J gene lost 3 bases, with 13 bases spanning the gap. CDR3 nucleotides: TGTGCCAGCAAGGACAGAGCTTTCAATCAGCCCCAGCATTTT. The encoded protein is CASKDRAFNQPQHF.

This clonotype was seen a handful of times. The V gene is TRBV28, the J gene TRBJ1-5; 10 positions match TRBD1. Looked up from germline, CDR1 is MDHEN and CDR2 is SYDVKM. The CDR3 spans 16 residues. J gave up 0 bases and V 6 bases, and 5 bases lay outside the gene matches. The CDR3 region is CASSPDRGNSNQPQHF. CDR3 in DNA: TGTGCCAGCAGCCCGGACAGGGGGAATAGCAATCAGCCCCAGCATTTT.

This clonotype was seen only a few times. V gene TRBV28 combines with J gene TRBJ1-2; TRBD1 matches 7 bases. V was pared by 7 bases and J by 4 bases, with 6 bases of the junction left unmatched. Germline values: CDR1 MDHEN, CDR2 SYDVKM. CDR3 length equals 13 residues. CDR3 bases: TGTGCCAGCACCAGGGGGACAGCCTATGGCTACACCTTC. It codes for CASTRGTAYGYTF.

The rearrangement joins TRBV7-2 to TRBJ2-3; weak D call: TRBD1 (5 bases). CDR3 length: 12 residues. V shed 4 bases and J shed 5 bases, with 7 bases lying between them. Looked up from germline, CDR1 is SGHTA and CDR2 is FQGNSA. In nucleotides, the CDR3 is TGTGCCAGCAGCTACAGGAAAGATACGCAGTATTTT. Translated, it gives CASSYRKDTQYF.